This T cell receptor (beta chain) was sequenced during a study of T cells after yellow fever vaccination. Whole-study context: SMART-Seq v4 Ultra Low Input prepared the low-cell-number fractions.

General study findings and limits: Secondary responses were weaker yet peaked faster, day 5 versus 15.

The study made its TCR cDNA through 5'RACE template switching. That step introduced a universal primer site along with UMIs. From the 5' RACE reads, TCRdb called clonotypes with MiXCR, one entry per CDR3 protein. The sample lists 300,000 to 400,000 distinct CDR3 sequences, 8.5% to 10% occurring once. About this clonotype: What it binds is unknown.

With 4 bases clipped from V and 11 bases from J, the junction kept 16 bases outside the gene matches. Looked up from germline, CDR1 is SQVTM and CDR2 is ANQGSEA. This CDR3 is built from 15 residues. The sequence derives from a man between 18 and 29 years old who received the YFV17D yellow fever vaccine. V usage is TRBV29-1 and J usage is TRBJ1-1; TRBD1 agrees at 10 bases. The sequenced sample was PBMCs, obtained on the day of the first yellow fever vaccination. The CDR3 sequence: CSVVGAPTGGLLAFF. The DNA for the CDR3 is TGCAGCGTTGTAGGTGCCCCGACAGGGGGCCTTCTGGCTTTCTTT.